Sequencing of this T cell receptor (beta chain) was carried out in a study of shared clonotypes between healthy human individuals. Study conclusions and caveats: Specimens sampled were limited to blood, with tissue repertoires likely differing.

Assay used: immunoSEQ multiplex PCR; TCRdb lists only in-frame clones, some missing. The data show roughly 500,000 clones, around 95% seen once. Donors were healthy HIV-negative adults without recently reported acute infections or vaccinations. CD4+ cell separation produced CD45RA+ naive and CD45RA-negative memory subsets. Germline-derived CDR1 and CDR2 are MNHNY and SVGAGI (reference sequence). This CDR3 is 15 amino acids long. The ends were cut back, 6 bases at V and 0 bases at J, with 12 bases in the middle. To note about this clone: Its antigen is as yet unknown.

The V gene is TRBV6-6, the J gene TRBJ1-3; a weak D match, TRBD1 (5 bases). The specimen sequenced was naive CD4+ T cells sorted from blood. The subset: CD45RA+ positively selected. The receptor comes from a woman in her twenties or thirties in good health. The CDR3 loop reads CASRKGDYSGNTIYF. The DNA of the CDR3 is TGTGCCAGCAGAAAAGGGGATTACTCTGGAAACACCATATATTTT.